This TCR beta chain was captured by sequencing in a study of blood T cell repertoires in COVID-19. Study-level information: Nucleic acid was either cDNA or gDNA, and it came from T cells, B-cell-depleted T cells, or PBMCs.

Libraries were prepared by immunoSEQ multiplex PCR; TCRdb keeps only in-frame clonotypes and omits some of them. The sample records 100,000 to 150,000 clones, approximately 81% being singletons. Only one count was recorded for this clone. Looked up from germline, CDR1 is SGHAT and CDR2 is FQNNGV. This CDR3 is 14 amino acids long. Between the trimmed V and J ends, which lost 3 bases and 1 base, there was a span of 9 bases. The sequence was collected from a woman aged 45-60 years with acute or convalescent COVID-19. The specimen sequenced was peripheral blood. The gene calls are TRBV11-2 and TRBJ1-1; no reliable D call. Written as DNA, the CDR3 is TGTGCCAGCAGCTTTTTCGCAGGGAACACTGAAGCTTTCTTT. As protein: CASSFFAGNTEAFF.